This T cell receptor (beta chain) emerged from a study of cytomegalovirus exposure and HLA in healthy donors. Study findings and constraints: Later analysis associated a missense DCLRE1C variant with TCR beta V- and J-gene trimming.

As concerns this clone: Its target is not known.

Germline assignment: CDR1 MNHNS and CDR2 SASEGT. V shed 2 bases, J shed 6 bases, and the junction held 14 bases outside the gene matches. CDR3 length equals 18 residues. Amplification used 60 Vbeta primers and 13 Jbeta primers. Per the original methods: In a later analysis, of roughly 83 million unique beta chains, about 11 million appeared in at least two donors. Generated by immunoSEQ multiplex PCR, the TCRdb table keeps only in-frame clones and is missing some. Clone size and the V and J calls come from that table; the DNA yielded D and trimming. This table holds about 170,000 clones, around 73% found once.

Material for sequencing was PBMCs. This sequence joins TRBV6-1 and TRBJ2-1, with 9 bases identical to TRBD2. This receptor was obtained from a woman aged 18-30 years in good health and CMV-seropositive. The CDR3 DNA is TGTGCCAGCAGTGAAATTGGTTGGCGGGGGGGCCTCGGCAATGAGCAGTTCTTC. Translating it yields CASSEIGWRGGLGNEQFF.